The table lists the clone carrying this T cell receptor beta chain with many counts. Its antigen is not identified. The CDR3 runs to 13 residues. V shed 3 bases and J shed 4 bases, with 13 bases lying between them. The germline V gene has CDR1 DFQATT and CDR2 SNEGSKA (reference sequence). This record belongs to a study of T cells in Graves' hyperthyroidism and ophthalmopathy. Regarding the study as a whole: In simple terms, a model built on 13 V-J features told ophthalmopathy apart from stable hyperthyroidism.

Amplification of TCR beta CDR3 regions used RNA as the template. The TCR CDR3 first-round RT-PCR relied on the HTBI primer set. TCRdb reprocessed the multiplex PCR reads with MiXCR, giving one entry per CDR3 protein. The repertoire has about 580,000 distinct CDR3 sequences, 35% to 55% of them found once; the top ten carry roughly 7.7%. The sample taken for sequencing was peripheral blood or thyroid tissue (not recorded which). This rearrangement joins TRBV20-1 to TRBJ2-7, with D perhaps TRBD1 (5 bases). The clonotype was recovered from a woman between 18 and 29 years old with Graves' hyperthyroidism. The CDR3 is CSASDKGKYEQYF. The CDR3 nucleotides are TGCAGTGCTAGCGATAAGGGGAAGTACGAGCAGTACTTC.